Presented here are 21 T cell receptor beta chains from one specimen sequenced in a study of technical replicates of blood from a few donors. The data were produced by immunoSEQ multiplex PCR, yet TCRdb's version contains in-frame clones alone and is incomplete. The table includes approximately 70,000 clones, over 80% detected once. What was sequenced was T cells isolated from PBMCs. The receptors were gathered from a human donor in good health.

The chain joins TRBV28 to TRBJ2-7, with a possible D match to TRBD1 (7 bases). The V and J ends lost 2 bases and 10 bases respectively, with 18 bases between them. Germline V gene data show CDR1 as MDHEN and CDR2 as SYDVKM. CDR3 length: 14 amino acids. CDR3 sequence reads: CASSLISRGTDQYF. CDR3 nucleotide sequence: TGTGCCAGCAGTTTAATCAGCCGCGGGACAGATCAGTACTTC.

The V and J genes are TRBV14 and TRBJ2-1, with D perhaps TRBD1 (9 bases). Deletions cut 10 bases from V and 9 bases from J, with 25 bases between. The CDR3 covers 15 residues. Germline CDR1 SGHDN, CDR2 FVKESK. In nucleotides, the CDR3 is TGTGCCACGTCCTTAGCGGGACAGGGTAGGGTTGAGCAGTTCTTC. Its translation is CATSLAGQGRVEQFF.

V is TRBV2 and J is TRBJ2-3, with 11 bases matching TRBD2. Germline V gene lookup returns CDR1 SNHLY and CDR2 FYNNEI. V was pared by 4 bases and J by 0 bases, with 0 bases of the junction left unmatched. The CDR3 contains 15 residues. The CDR3 region is CASSGTSGSTDTQYF. CDR3 nucleotide sequence: TGTGCCAGCAGTGGGACTAGCGGGAGCACAGATACGCAGTATTTT.

This clone appeared a single time. The chain combines TRBV6-1 with TRBJ2-1, with 12 bases matching TRBD2. In germline, CDR1 is MNHNS, CDR2 SASEGT. The CDR3 extends over 16 amino acids. V trimming: 1 base; J trimming: 8 bases; junction bases outside the gene matches: 6. CDR3 bases: TGTGCCAGCAGTGAAGTCCTAGCGGGAGGGTCTGATGAGCAGTTCTTC. Its protein is CASSEVLAGGSDEQFF.

The chain links TRBV2 to TRBJ2-1; the match to TRBD2 covers 7 bases. Germline CDR1 is SNHLY and CDR2 is FYNNEI. The CDR3 loop spans 13 amino acids. V was pared by 3 bases and J by 7 bases, with 3 bases of the junction left unmatched. The CDR3 here is CASSEERGNEQFF. The CDR3 DNA reads TGTGCCAGCAGTGAGGAGCGGGGTAATGAGCAGTTCTTC.

The genes are TRBV9 and TRBJ2-3; 9 nucleotides match TRBD2. The CDR3 runs to 16 residues. The germline V gene encodes CDR1 SGDLS and CDR2 YYNGEE. V was pared by 0 bases and J by 5 bases, with 7 bases of the junction left unmatched. CDR3 in amino acids: CASSVVSGRAGDTQYF. As DNA, the CDR3 is TGTGCCAGCAGCGTAGTTAGCGGGAGAGCCGGAGATACGCAGTATTTT.

The chain carries TRBV11-3 and TRBJ2-7; 10 positions agree with TRBD2. This CDR3 contains 17 residues. V lost 4 bases, J lost 10 bases, and 19 bases stayed unmatched. Germline CDR1 reads SGHNT; CDR2 reads YENEEA. CDR3 coding DNA: TGTGCCAGCAGCTCCTTCAGTGGGGCTAGCGGGAGAATACAACAGTACTTC. This codes for CASSSFSGASGRIQQYF.

The chain joins TRBV7-3 to TRBJ1-1; D not resolved. Per the germline V gene, CDR1 is SGHTA and CDR2 is FQGTGA. With 2 bases removed from V and 0 bases from J, the gap between germline ends came to 10 bases. The CDR3 has 15 amino acids. Written as DNA, the CDR3 is TGTGCCAGCAGCTTACTTCCAGGCATGAACACTGAAGCTTTCTTT. This encodes CASSLLPGMNTEAFF. The complete variable domain, with remaining parts taken from reference TRBV7-3 and TRBJ1-1, reads GAGVSQTPSNKVTEKGKYVELRCDPISGHTALYWYRQSLGQGPEFLIYFQGTGAADDSGLPNDRFFAVRPEGSVSTLKIQRTERGDSAVYLCASSLLPGMNTEAFFGQGTRLTVV.

The chain joins TRBV28 to TRBJ1-2, with a possible D match to TRBD1 (6 bases). Germline V lookup: CDR1 MDHEN, CDR2 SYDVKM. Trimming removed 8 bases from V and 4 bases from J, with 20 bases in between. This CDR3 spans 15 amino acids. Here the CDR3 DNA reads TGTGCCAGCCGCCAGGGGCCGACCATCCTCTATGGCTACACCTTC. Amino acid sequence: CASRQGPTILYGYTF.

V usage is TRBV4-1 and J usage is TRBJ2-6; 9 bases are shared with TRBD1. The CDR3 consists of 19 residues. CDR1 and CDR2 from the germline V gene are MGHRA and YSYEKL. Unmatched junction bases numbered 7, after V lost 0 bases and J lost 1 base. CDR3 amino acids: CASSQDARTGASGANVLTF. The CDR3 bases are TGCGCCAGCAGCCAAGATGCAAGGACAGGGGCTTCTGGGGCCAACGTCCTGACTTTC.

This sequence joins TRBV5-1 and TRBJ2-6; TRBD1 matches at 9 bases. This CDR3 spans 17 amino acids. V was pared by 4 bases and J by 3 bases, with 8 bases of the junction left unmatched. Germline loops: CDR1 SGHRS, CDR2 YFSETQ. The CDR3 DNA is TGCGCCAGCAGCCAAGGGACAGGGCTGTTTGGGGCCAACGTCCTGACTTTC. This encodes CASSQGTGLFGANVLTF. The complete variable domain, with remaining parts taken from reference TRBV5-1 and TRBJ2-6, reads KAGVTQTPRYLIKTRGQQVTLSCSPISGHRSVSWYQQTPGQGLQFLFEYFSETQRNKGNFPGRFSGRQFSNSRSEMNVSTLELGDSALYLCASSQGTGLFGANVLTFGAGSRLTVL.

This chain uses TRBV7-8 with TRBJ2-7; TRBD1 might be the D (6 bases). The CDR3 has 14 amino acids. Germline V lookup: CDR1 SGHVS, CDR2 FQNEAQ. V was trimmed by 5 bases and J by 3 bases, leaving 14 bases between them. CDR3 sequence (DNA): TGTGCCAGCAGCACATTACAGGGATACTACGAGCAGTACTTC. This codes for CASSTLQGYYEQYF.

This sequence joins TRBV6-5 and TRBJ2-1; D might be TRBD1 (8 bases). CDR1 and CDR2 from the germline V gene are MNHEY and SVGAGI. The CDR3 has 14 residues. Trimming left V 4 bases short and J 8 bases short, with 15 bases between. This CDR3 reads CASSSRTGRDEQFF. The CDR3 DNA is TGTGCCAGCAGTTCCCGGACAGGGAGGGATGAGCAGTTCTTC.

This rearrangement joins TRBV11-1 to TRBJ1-1, with TRBD1 matching over 7 bases. CDR1 is SGHAT, CDR2 FQDESV, per germline (reference sequence). The length of the CDR3 is 15 residues. J lost 5 bases, V lost 2 bases, and 8 bases had no gene match. CDR3 sequence (DNA): TGTGCCAGCAGCTTAAGAGTCGCAGGGGGGACTGAAGCTTTCTTT. The encoded protein is CASSLRVAGGTEAFF.

This clone was detected only a few times. Distinct nucleotide sequences in the sample also encode this CDR3. V usage is TRBV11-1 and J usage is TRBJ2-7; D might be TRBD2 (6 bases). The V end was cut by 3 bases, the J end by 0 bases, with 12 bases between. CDR1 and CDR2 (germline): SGHAT, FQDESV (reference sequence). The length of the CDR3 is 15 residues. CDR3 in amino acids: CASSFSSGSSYEQYF. Here the CDR3 DNA reads TGTGCCAGCAGCTTTAGTAGCGGTAGCTCCTACGAGCAGTACTTC.

This clone occurred once. This chain connects TRBV27 to TRBJ2-1, with D hard to call. The germline V gene encodes CDR1 MNHEY and CDR2 SMNVEV (reference sequence). The CDR3 totals 15 residues. Between the trimmed V and J ends, which lost 2 bases and 0 bases, there was a span of 8 bases. The CDR3 here is CASSLESSSYNEQFF. CDR3 in DNA: TGTGCCAGCAGTTTAGAGTCCTCCTCCTACAATGAGCAGTTCTTC.

The chain combines TRBV6-5 with TRBJ1-1; a weak D match, TRBD1 (6 bases). The V and J ends lost 2 bases and 7 bases respectively, with 14 bases between them. CDR1 is MNHEY, CDR2 SVGAGI, per germline. The CDR3 contains 14 residues. The chain's CDR3 is CASSYVQGGNEAFF. DNA for the CDR3: TGTGCCAGCAGTTACGTACAGGGAGGGAATGAAGCTTTCTTT.

The chain is built from TRBV5-4 and TRBJ2-7; TRBD1 matches at 9 bases. This CDR3 contains 14 residues. Germline lookup yields CDR1 SGHNT and CDR2 YYREEE (reference sequence). With 4 bases clipped from V and 1 base from J, the junction kept 3 bases outside the gene matches. CDR3 protein: CASSRDRESYEQYF. Here the CDR3 DNA reads TGTGCCAGCAGCCGGGACAGGGAGTCCTACGAGCAGTACTTC. The full variable domain, with the rest looked up from reference TRBV5-4 and TRBJ2-7, is ETGVTQSPTHLIKTRGQQVTLRCSSQSGHNTVSWYQQALGQGPQFIFQYYREEENGRGNFPPRFSGLQFPNYSSELNVNALELDDSALYLCASSRDRESYEQYFGPGTRLTVT.

V is TRBV6-6 and J is TRBJ2-1; 10 positions agree with TRBD2. After removal of 8 bases from V and 9 bases from J, the junction contained 10 bases not matched to a gene. Germline CDR1 reads MNHNY; CDR2 reads SVGAGI (reference sequence). This CDR3 comprises 14 residues. CDR3 loop: CASFIGVAGGEQFF. Written as DNA, the CDR3 is TGTGCCAGCTTTATTGGGGTAGCGGGAGGTGAGCAGTTCTTC.

The chain is built from TRBV7-6 and TRBJ1-2; TRBD1 matches at 8 bases. Germline trimming cut 6 bases from V and 6 bases from J; bases unmatched to any gene: 9. This CDR3 has 14 residues. The germline V gene encodes CDR1 SGHVS and CDR2 FNYEAQ. The CDR3 loop is CASSPSGGRNGYTF. The CDR3 nucleotides are TGTGCCAGCAGTCCCTCAGGGGGCAGAAATGGCTACACCTTC.

This sequence joins TRBV6-1 and TRBJ1-4; tentatively, D is TRBD1 (6 bases). This CDR3 has 15 amino acids. Trimming cost V 2 bases and J 7 bases, with 14 bases left between them. CDR1 and CDR2 from the germline V gene are MNHNS and SASEGT. CDR3: CASSETQGIGEKLFF. The CDR3 DNA reads as TGTGCCAGCAGTGAAACCCAGGGGATCGGTGAAAAACTGTTTTTT.